This TCR beta chain is drawn from a study of identical twins. The CDR3 spans 15 residues. Trimming at V came to 2 bases and at J to 6 bases, leaving 8 bases not matched to a gene. Germline V CDR1 and CDR2: MNHEY, SVGEGT. TCRdb redid the calling of the 5' RACE reads with MiXCR, one entry per CDR3 protein. The sample consists of roughly 720,000 distinct CDR3 sequences, 15% to 20% of them appearing once. The sample was also reused in another study, on T cells expressing NK-cell markers. From that paper: It was sorted CD3+CD56-NKG2C+, CD3+CD56+NKG2C- and CD3+CD56+NKG2C+ T cells that provided the TCR beta repertoires. Of CD8+ T cells, about 1.0-7.5% belonged to dominant NKG2C+ clonotypes in six or seven donors. The study found these clonotypes also leading the CD3+CD56-NKG2C+ fraction in a few donors.

Sequences were obtained from PBMCs. The sequence derives from a woman younger than 35 in good health. The V and J genes are TRBV6-2 or TRBV6-3 and TRBJ1-1, with TRBD1 matching over 8 bases. CDR3 region: CASSYRNRGLAEAFF. CDR3 coding DNA: TGTGCCAGCAGTTACCGTAACAGGGGGTTGGCTGAAGCTTTCTTT.